The next 14 T cell receptor beta chains were all read from a single sample in a study of regulatory T cells in long-lasting Graves disease. As for time point: persistent/refractory GD, antithyroid drugs over 5 years with positive TRAb. Isolated PBMC RNA provided the starting material for the TCR library. Library construction for TCR beta used iRepertoire HTBI primers and Arm-PCR of CDR3 regions. TCRdb itself ran the multiplex PCR reads through MiXCR, one entry per CDR3 protein. The sample holds 650,000 to 850,000 distinct CDR3 sequences; around 30% are singletons and the top ten take 35% to 55%. The sample was peripheral blood mononuclear cells (PBMCs), taken when the disease was refractory, from a patient treated with antithyroid drugs. These receptors were taken from a female donor with Graves disease.

The chain uses TRBV12-3 or TRBV12-4 and TRBJ2-3, with TRBD1 identical over 7 bases. J gave up 2 bases and V 4 bases, and 12 bases lay outside the gene matches. This CDR3 region has 17 residues. In DNA, the CDR3 is TGTGCCAGCAGTTCTCAGCCCCTAGGGACAGTCACAGATACGCAGTATTTT. Amino acid sequence: CASSSQPLGTVTDTQYF.

This clonotype came up a few times. The chain is built from TRBV27 and TRBJ1-2; 7 nucleotides line up with TRBD1. Per the germline V gene, CDR1 is MNHEY and CDR2 is SMNVEV (reference sequence). CDR3 size: 12 residues. The trim removed 4 bases at V and 6 bases at J, leaving 2 bases unmatched. The CDR3 nucleotides read TGTGCCAGCAGTTCGACAGGGCATGGCTACACCTTC. This translates into CASSSTGHGYTF.

The CDR3 spells CASSQAGSDSYEQYF. CDR3 coding DNA: TGTGCCAGCAGCCAAGCGGGGTCAGATTCCTACGAGCAGTACTTC. The chain couples TRBV4-2 to TRBJ2-7; D perhaps matches TRBD2 (5 bases). V was shortened by 1 base and J by 1 base, with 11 bases between the two germline ends. Per germline, CDR1 LGHNA and CDR2 YNFKEQ. The CDR3 has 15 amino acids.

This clonotype was detected only a few times. The V and J genes are TRBV9 and TRBJ1-2, with 8 bases lining up with TRBD1. J lost 7 bases, V lost 0 bases, and 5 bases had no gene match. The CDR3 has 14 amino acids. Germline lookup yields CDR1 SGDLS and CDR2 YYNGEE. CDR3 in amino acids: CASSVAGTGGGYTF. The CDR3 DNA follows: TGTGCCAGCAGCGTAGCGGGGACAGGAGGTGGCTACACCTTC.

There are a few counts of this clonotype. V and J are TRBV6-1 and TRBJ1-5; a possible D gene is TRBD1 (5 bases). V lost 6 bases, J lost 2 bases, and 14 bases lay in between. The germline V gene has CDR1 MNHNS and CDR2 SASEGT. The CDR3 is 15 residues long. This CDR3 is CASSARGRGNQPQHF. CDR3 bases: TGTGCCAGCAGCGCCCGGGGCAGGGGCAATCAGCCCCAGCATTTT.

The gene calls are TRBV5-1 and TRBJ1-1, with TRBD1 as a possible D gene (5 bases). Between the trimmed V and J ends, which lost 4 bases and 4 bases, there was a span of 14 bases. The germline V gene has CDR1 SGHRS and CDR2 YFSETQ. The CDR3 consists of 14 residues. The CDR3 nucleotides are TGCGCCAGCAGCACCCGGGACGGGGGCACTGAAGCTTTCTTT. This gives the protein CASSTRDGGTEAFF.

The chain is built from TRBV5-1 and TRBJ1-1, with 9 nucleotides matching TRBD1. CDR3 size: 16 residues. CDR1 is SGHRS and CDR2 is YFSETQ in the germline V gene. V was clipped by 5 bases and J by 0 bases; unmatched bases: 8. The CDR3 DNA follows: TGCGCCAGCAGTAAGAGACAGGGGGTCCTGAACACTGAAGCTTTCTTT. It codes for CASSKRQGVLNTEAFF. Full variable domain (rest looked up from reference TRBV5-1 and TRBJ1-1): KAGVTQTPRYLIKTRGQQVTLSCSPISGHRSVSWYQQTPGQGLQFLFEYFSETQRNKGNFPGRFSGRQFSNSRSEMNVSTLELGDSALYLCASSKRQGVLNTEAFFGQGTRLTVV.

This clonotype was seen ten or more times. The CDR3 DNA reads TGTGCCAGCAGAGCCCGGACAGGAGAGAACTATGGCTACACCTTC. Its protein is CASRARTGENYGYTF. The chain has TRBV27 and TRBJ1-2; 7 bases are a match to TRBD1. This CDR3 has 15 amino acids. CDR1 and CDR2 (germline): MNHEY, SMNVEV (reference sequence). Germline trimming cut 6 bases from V and 2 bases from J; bases unmatched to any gene: 9.

The CDR3 nucleotides read TGCGCCAGCAGTGAGGTCCTAGCGAACACCGGGGAGCTGTTTTTT. This translates into CASSEVLANTGELFF. The V gene is TRBV10-2, the J gene TRBJ2-2; no reliable D call. The CDR3 extends over 15 amino acids. Trimming removed 2 bases at V and 0 bases at J, with 7 bases between. The germline V gene has CDR1 WSHSY and CDR2 SAAADI.

This chain links TRBV7-7 with TRBJ2-5, with D possibly being TRBD1 or TRBD2 (5 bases each). Germline CDR1 and CDR2: SSHAT and FNYEAQ (reference sequence). The CDR3 spans 15 residues. V shed 1 base and J shed 4 bases, with 13 bases lying between them. CDR3 loop: CASSLGSGGGETQYF. The CDR3, as DNA: TGTGCCAGCAGCTTAGGCTCTGGGGGTGGAGAGACCCAGTACTTC.

This clonotype occurred once. The V call is TRBV4-1, the J call TRBJ1-3; D gene uncertain. The germline V gene has CDR1 MGHRA and CDR2 YSYEKL. The CDR3 contains 15 residues. Trimming pared 0 bases from V and 7 bases from J, leaving 13 bases between. The CDR3 nucleotides are TGCGCCAGCAGCCAAGAGTCTCCAGGAGGGAACACCATATATTTT. Amino acids: CASSQESPGGNTIYF.

The chain has TRBV5-1 and TRBJ2-2; TRBD1 is a possible D gene (5 bases). Trimming pared 5 bases from V and 1 base from J, leaving 12 bases between. This CDR3 region has 15 residues. Germline V lookup: CDR1 SGHRS, CDR2 YFSETQ. CDR3 protein: CASREIQGNTGELFF. The DNA for the CDR3 is TGCGCCAGCAGGGAGATCCAGGGGAACACCGGGGAGCTGTTTTTT.

This clonotype was picked up many times. CDR3 DNA sequence: TGTGCCAGCAGTGAAGTGGGGGCAGTTTATGGCTACACCTTC. Protein product: CASSEVGAVYGYTF. The chain recombines TRBV2 with TRBJ1-2; the D gene is possibly TRBD1 (6 bases). The CDR3 has 14 residues. V shed 1 base and J shed 5 bases, with 11 bases lying between them. The germline gives CDR1 SNHLY, CDR2 FYNNEI.

Only a few counts were recorded for this clonotype. The chain combines TRBV7-2 with TRBJ2-7; TRBD1 matches 8 bases. CDR1 and CDR2 from the germline V gene are SGHTA and FQGNSA. Losses at the gene ends were 4 bases for V and 3 bases for J; bases not matched to a gene: 5. The CDR3 runs to 14 residues. The CDR3 region is CASSSTGVLYEQYF. The CDR3 DNA reads TGTGCCAGCAGCTCGACAGGGGTACTCTACGAGCAGTACTTC.